The T cell receptor (beta chain) under discussion was sequenced for a study of regulatory T cells in long-lasting Graves disease. Arm-PCR of CDR3 regions and iRepertoire HTBI primers were used to build TCR beta libraries. In the original processing: Across the samples, identification revealed 60 to 75 TRBV and 11 to 15 TRBJ segments. TCRdb called the multiplex PCR reads again in MiXCR, with one record for every CDR3 protein. TCRdb, not the original authors, processed these V and J calls. This sample has about 620,000 distinct CDR3 sequences, with roughly 16% found just once. Noted time point: newly diagnosed GD, antithyroid drugs for less than 3 months. The TCR library was made from RNA extracted from PBMCs. In its sample, this clonotype was seen many times. The same sample was also studied in work on T cells in Graves' hyperthyroidism and ophthalmopathy. Per that study: Patients aged 18 to 65 with hyperthyroidism were newly diagnosed, with duration under 2 months.

The sequences come from peripheral blood mononuclear cells (PBMCs), collected at new diagnosis, from a patient treated with antithyroid drugs. This TCR came from a woman in her 30s with Graves disease.

In DNA, the CDR3 is TGTGCCAGCTCACCACGCGGGAGGGCCTTGGAAGAGCAGTACTTC. It codes for CASSPRGRALEEQYF. The rearrangement joins TRBV18 to TRBJ2-7, with 9 bases matching TRBD2. The CDR3 has 15 amino acids. The trim removed 1 base at V and 7 bases at J, leaving 8 bases unmatched. Germline assignment: CDR1 KGHSH and CDR2 LQKENI.